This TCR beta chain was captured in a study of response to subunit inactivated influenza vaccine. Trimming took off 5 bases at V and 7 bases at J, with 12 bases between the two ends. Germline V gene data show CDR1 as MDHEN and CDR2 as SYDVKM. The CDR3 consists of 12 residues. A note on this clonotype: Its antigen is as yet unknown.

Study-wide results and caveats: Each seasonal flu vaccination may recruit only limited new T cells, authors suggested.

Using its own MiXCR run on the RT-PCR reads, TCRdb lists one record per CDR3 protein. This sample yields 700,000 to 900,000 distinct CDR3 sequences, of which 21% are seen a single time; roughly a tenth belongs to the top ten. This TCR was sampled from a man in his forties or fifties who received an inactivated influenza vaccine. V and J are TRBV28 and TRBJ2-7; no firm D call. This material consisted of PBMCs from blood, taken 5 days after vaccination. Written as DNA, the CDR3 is TGTGCCAGCAGTCCCGGTCCCGCGGAGCAGTACTTC. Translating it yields CASSPGPAEQYF.